This TCR beta chain was sequenced in a study of cytomegalovirus exposure and HLA in healthy donors. General observations from the study: The study recorded more than 150 TCR beta chains that were cytomegalovirus-associated. Reportedly, diagnosis of cytomegalovirus status by the classifier showed high specificity and sensitivity. Researchers reported that a few CMV-associated chains were confirmed in vitro as CMV antigen-specific.

On this clone itself: Its cognate antigen is unknown.

CDR1 and CDR2 from the germline V gene are SGHDT and YYEEEE. Between the trimmed V and J ends, which lost 3 bases and 2 bases, there was a span of 15 bases. This CDR3 is 16 amino acids long. Assay used: immunoSEQ multiplex PCR; TCRdb lists only in-frame clones, some missing. Among 190,000 or so clones, 80% to 85% were seen once, and the ten largest hold approximately 2.9%. Sequencing was done on a sample of PBMCs. This sequence joins TRBV5-6 and TRBJ2-1, with D perhaps matching TRBD2 (6 bases). The source is a woman aged 18-29 years in good health and CMV-seropositive. The CDR3 bases are TGTGCCAGCAGCTGGACGGGACTTAAAACCTACAATGAGCAGTTCTTC. It translates to CASSWTGLKTYNEQFF.